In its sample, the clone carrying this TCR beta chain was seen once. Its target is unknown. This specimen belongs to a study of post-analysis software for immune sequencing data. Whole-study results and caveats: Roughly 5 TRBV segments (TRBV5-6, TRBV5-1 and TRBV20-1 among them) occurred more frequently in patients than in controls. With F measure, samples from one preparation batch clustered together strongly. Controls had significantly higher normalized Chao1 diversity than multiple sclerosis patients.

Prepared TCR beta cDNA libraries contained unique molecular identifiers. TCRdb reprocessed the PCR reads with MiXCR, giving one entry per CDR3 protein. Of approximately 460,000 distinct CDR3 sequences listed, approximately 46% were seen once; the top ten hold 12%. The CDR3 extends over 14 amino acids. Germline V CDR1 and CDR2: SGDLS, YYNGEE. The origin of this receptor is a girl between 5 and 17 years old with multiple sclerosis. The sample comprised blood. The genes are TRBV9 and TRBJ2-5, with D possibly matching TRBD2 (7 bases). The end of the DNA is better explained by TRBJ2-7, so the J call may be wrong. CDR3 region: CASSWGGGSYEQYF. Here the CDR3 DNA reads TGTGCCAGCTCATGGGGAGGGGGCTCCTACGAGCAGTACTTC.